The rows below give T cell receptor beta chains drawn from one sample of a study of shared clonotypes between healthy human individuals. Clones were sequenced by immunoSEQ multiplex PCR, and TCRdb holds only the in-frame ones, with some missing. The sample carries approximately 2,000,000 clones, 85% to 95% recorded once. Sequenced: naive CD8+ T cells from PBMCs. These TCRs come from a man between 18 and 29 years old in good health. Some clones in this sample may be carry-over from other donors' samples. The CDR3 runs from the conserved cysteine through the conserved F or W. D genes are given only for firm matches. Some rows have no size entry. The others give once, few or many, or a class for an expanded clone.

v_call: TRBV11-2; clone_size: NA; j_call: TRBJ2-2; d_call: NA; cdr3_nt: TGTGCCAGCAGCTTCTTTCACATCTCTACCGGGGAGCTGTTTTTT; cdr3_aa: CASSFFHISTGELFF
v_call: TRBV28; clone_size: NA; j_call: TRBJ1-5; d_call: NA; cdr3_nt: TGTGCCAGCAGTTTATTTACGGATAGCAATCAGCCCCAGCATTTT; cdr3_aa: CASSLFTDSNQPQHF
v_call: TRBV18; clone_size: NA; j_call: TRBJ2-3; d_call: TRBD1; cdr3_nt: TGTGCCAGCTCGCGGAGCCTAAGGACAGGGGAGGTAACAGATACGCAGTATTTT; cdr3_aa: CASSRSLRTGEVTDTQYF
v_call: TRBV4-1; clone_size: NA; j_call: TRBJ2-7; d_call: NA; cdr3_nt: TGCGCCAGCAGCCAAGATTGGTCCTACGAGCAGTACTTC; cdr3_aa: CASSQDWSYEQYF
v_call: TRBV27; clone_size: NA; j_call: TRBJ2-5; d_call: NA; cdr3_nt: TGTGCCAGCAGTTTACTTCCCGGAGTAAGAGAGACCCAGTACTTC; cdr3_aa: CASSLLPGVRETQYF
v_call: TRBV6-5; clone_size: NA; j_call: TRBJ2-1; d_call: NA; cdr3_nt: TGTGCCAGCAGTTATTGGGGGCCGGAGAATGAGCAGTTCTTC; cdr3_aa: CASSYWGPENEQFF
v_call: TRBV6-1; clone_size: NA; j_call: TRBJ2-7; d_call: NA; cdr3_nt: TGTGCCAGCAGTGAAAGGGGGGGCAGGTCCCACGAGCAGTACTTC; cdr3_aa: CASSERGGRSHEQYF
v_call: TRBV19; clone_size: NA; j_call: TRBJ1-5; d_call: NA; cdr3_nt: TGTGCCAGTAGTATCGGGGAAACGGAGCCCCAGCATTTT; cdr3_aa: CASSIGETEPQHF
v_call: TRBV28; clone_size: NA; j_call: TRBJ2-7; d_call: NA; cdr3_nt: TGTGCCAGCAGTCAACCCCGCGAGGTCTCCTACGAGCAGTACTTC; cdr3_aa: CASSQPREVSYEQYF
v_call: TRBV29-1; clone_size: NA; j_call: TRBJ1-2; d_call: TRBD1; cdr3_nt: TGCAGCGTGGCCGACAGGGGGAAGGCCTATGGCTACACCTTC; cdr3_aa: CSVADRGKAYGYTF
v_call: TRBV28; clone_size: NA; j_call: TRBJ2-1; d_call: TRBD2; cdr3_nt: TGTGCCAGCAGTGAGTGGCGGGAGAGGACCTACAATGAGCAGTTCTTC; cdr3_aa: CASSEWRERTYNEQFF
v_call: TRBV4-1; clone_size: NA; j_call: TRBJ2-7; d_call: NA; cdr3_nt: TGCGCCAGCAGCCAAGCTGGACAGAGGACCTACGAGCAGTACTTC; cdr3_aa: CASSQAGQRTYEQYF
v_call: TRBV9; clone_size: NA; j_call: TRBJ2-1; d_call: NA; cdr3_nt: TGTGCCAGCAGTGGGGGAGCTAATCCTGGTGTCTTC; cdr3_aa: CASSGGANPGVF
v_call: TRBV27; clone_size: NA; j_call: TRBJ2-7; d_call: NA; cdr3_nt: TGTGCCAGCAGTTTCGGGCAGCCGAGCTCCTACGAGCAGTACTTC; cdr3_aa: CASSFGQPSSYEQYF
v_call: TRBV4-1; clone_size: NA; j_call: TRBJ2-7; d_call: NA; cdr3_nt: TGCGCCAGCAGCCACTTGTCAATGGACACCTCCTACGAGCAGTACTTC; cdr3_aa: CASSHLSMDTSYEQYF
v_call: TRBV6-1; clone_size: once; j_call: TRBJ2-7; d_call: TRBD1; cdr3_nt: TGTGCCAGCAGTGAGAGGAGGACAGGGGGTACAGGCTACGAGCAGTACTTC; cdr3_aa: CASSERRTGGTGYEQYF
v_call: TRBV27; clone_size: once; j_call: TRBJ2-4; d_call: NA; cdr3_nt: TGTGCCAGCCCAACGAGGATTAAAGGACCACCCACCAAAAACATTCAGTACTTC; cdr3_aa: CASPTRIKGPPTKNIQYF
v_call: TRBV15; clone_size: NA; j_call: TRBJ1-5; d_call: NA; cdr3_nt: TGTGCCACCAGCAGTGGACGGGGGGTCAATCAGCCCCAGCATTTT; cdr3_aa: CATSSGRGVNQPQHF
v_call: TRBV6-1; clone_size: NA; j_call: TRBJ2-4; d_call: NA; cdr3_nt: TGTGCCAGCAGTGACAATCAGGTTTTAGTCCTTTTAGCCAAAAACATTCAGTACTTC; cdr3_aa: CASSDNQVLVLLAKNIQYF
v_call: TRBV19; clone_size: NA; j_call: TRBJ1-5; d_call: NA; cdr3_nt: TGTGCCAGTAGTCACCTTTTTCAGGACGATAGCAATCAGCCCCAGCATTTT; cdr3_aa: CASSHLFQDDSNQPQHF
v_call: TRBV4-1; clone_size: NA; j_call: TRBJ2-1; d_call: NA; cdr3_nt: TGCGCCAGCAGCCAAGAGTTAGGCCAGGGGGGTTACAATGAGCAGTTCTTC; cdr3_aa: CASSQELGQGGYNEQFF
v_call: TRBV25-1; clone_size: NA; j_call: TRBJ2-5; d_call: NA; cdr3_nt: TGTGCCAGCAGTGACCCAGTGGACTGGCGTGGGGAGACCCAGTACTTC; cdr3_aa: CASSDPVDWRGETQYF
v_call: TRBV5-6; clone_size: NA; j_call: TRBJ1-2; d_call: NA; cdr3_nt: TGTGCCAGCAGCTTAGGGTTTAGCTACACCTTC; cdr3_aa: CASSLGFSYTF
v_call: TRBV9; clone_size: NA; j_call: TRBJ2-2; d_call: TRBD2; cdr3_nt: TGTGCCAGCAGCGGGACTAGTGGGACCGGGGAGCTGTTTTTT; cdr3_aa: CASSGTSGTGELFF
v_call: TRBV7-9; clone_size: NA; j_call: TRBJ1-5; d_call: TRBD1; cdr3_nt: TGTGCCAGCAGCGCAGGGGGCTATTCGCCTCAGCCCCAGCATTTT; cdr3_aa: CASSAGGYSPQPQHF
v_call: TRBV28; clone_size: once; j_call: TRBJ1-2; d_call: TRBD1; cdr3_nt: TGTGCCAGCAGTTTAGACAGGGGAAACGGCTACACCTTC; cdr3_aa: CASSLDRGNGYTF
v_call: TRBV27; clone_size: NA; j_call: TRBJ2-7; d_call: TRBD1; cdr3_nt: TGTGCCAGCAGTGGGACAGGGTCCTACGAGCAGTACTTC; cdr3_aa: CASSGTGSYEQYF
v_call: TRBV27; clone_size: NA; j_call: TRBJ2-2; d_call: NA; cdr3_nt: TGTGCCAGCGGAAACAGGGACGGTAGCGCCGGGGAGCTGTTTTTT; cdr3_aa: CASGNRDGSAGELFF
v_call: TRBV6-5; clone_size: NA; j_call: TRBJ2-3; d_call: NA; cdr3_nt: TGTGCCAGCAGGGCCGACAGGCTCACAGATACGCAGTATTTT; cdr3_aa: CASRADRLTDTQYF
v_call: TRBV7-9; clone_size: NA; j_call: TRBJ1-1; d_call: TRBD1; cdr3_nt: TGTGCCAGCAGCCTGTGGGACAGGGGGTTGCTCACTGAAGCCTTCTTT; cdr3_aa: CASSLWDRGLLTEAFF
v_call: TRBV2; clone_size: NA; j_call: TRBJ2-7; d_call: NA; cdr3_nt: TGTGCCAGCAGTGGGGGGGCTTGGATCCACGAGCAGTACTTC; cdr3_aa: CASSGGAWIHEQYF
v_call: TRBV2; clone_size: NA; j_call: TRBJ1-5; d_call: NA; cdr3_nt: TGTGCCAGCAGTGTGACCGGAAATCAGCCCCAGCATTTT; cdr3_aa: CASSVTGNQPQHF
v_call: TRBV9; clone_size: NA; j_call: TRBJ2-2; d_call: NA; cdr3_nt: TGTGCCAGCAGCAAGGACAGAGGGCTGTTTTTT; cdr3_aa: CASSKDRGLFF
v_call: TRBV7-7; clone_size: NA; j_call: TRBJ1-3; d_call: TRBD1; cdr3_nt: TGTGCCAGCAGCCAGGGGGACCACCCATATTTT; cdr3_aa: CASSQGDHPYF
v_call: TRBV14; clone_size: NA; j_call: TRBJ2-5; d_call: NA; cdr3_nt: TGTGCCAGCAGCCGAAACGACAGCAACCAAGAGACCCAGTACTTC; cdr3_aa: CASSRNDSNQETQYF
v_call: TRBV25-1; clone_size: NA; j_call: TRBJ1-1; d_call: TRBD1; cdr3_nt: TGTGCCAGCAGTGGAGCGGACAGGGGGAGCCCTCCGAACACTGAAGCTTTCTTT; cdr3_aa: CASSGADRGSPPNTEAFF
v_call: TRBV29-1; clone_size: NA; j_call: TRBJ2-7; d_call: TRBD1; cdr3_nt: TGCAGCGTGGAAGGACAGGGTCCTTCCGGTGGGCAGTACTTC; cdr3_aa: CSVEGQGPSGGQYF
v_call: TRBV19; clone_size: once; j_call: TRBJ2-7; d_call: TRBD2; cdr3_nt: TGTGCCAGTAGTCCAGCGGGGGGGAAGTACGGCGAGCAGTACTTC; cdr3_aa: CASSPAGGKYGEQYF
v_call: TRBV9; clone_size: NA; j_call: TRBJ2-1; d_call: NA; cdr3_nt: TGTGCCAGCAGCGTTTGGACTGGGCCCACGGGCTCCTACAATGAGCAGTTCTTC; cdr3_aa: CASSVWTGPTGSYNEQFF
v_call: TRBV11-2; clone_size: NA; j_call: TRBJ2-7; d_call: NA; cdr3_nt: TGTGCCAGCAGCGCCAGTGGCCATTCTCCAATCTACGAGCAGTACTTC; cdr3_aa: CASSASGHSPIYEQYF
v_call: TRBV27; clone_size: NA; j_call: TRBJ1-2; d_call: TRBD1; cdr3_nt: TGTGCCAGCAGTTTAACGGGGACAGCAGCCTATGGCTACACCTTC; cdr3_aa: CASSLTGTAAYGYTF